These 18 T cell receptor beta chains were all obtained from the same sample, sequenced in a study of shared clonotypes between healthy human individuals. The assay was immunoSEQ multiplex PCR, and TCRdb's table has in-frame clones only and misses some. The sample gives 1,400,000 or so clones, about 98.5% of which show up once; around 0.38% is in the top ten. Sequencing was carried out using naive CD4+ T cells sorted from blood. The subset here: CD45RA+ positively selected. All receptors come from a man aged 25-45 years in good health.

The chain is built from TRBV10-1 and TRBJ2-1, with 9 bases identical to TRBD2. The CDR3 is made up of 13 amino acids. Per germline, CDR1 WNHNN and CDR2 SYGVQD (reference sequence). V lost 2 bases to trimming and J lost 10 bases; unmatched junction nucleotides: 3. CDR3 bases: TGCGCCAGCAGTGAGGTTCTAGCGGGAGAGCAGTTCTTC. This codes for CASSEVLAGEQFF.

The chain has TRBV7-9 and TRBJ1-3; D gene uncertain. The CDR3 runs to 14 residues. Trimming cost V 7 bases and J 3 bases, with 13 bases left between them. Germline-derived CDR1 and CDR2 are SEHNR and FQNEAQ (reference sequence). The CDR3 nucleotides read TGTGCCAGCAACAACCGGGAGCATGGAAACACCATATATTTT. Amino acids: CASNNREHGNTIYF.

A note on this clone: In the same sample, other DNA sequences code for this CDR3. J is TRBJ2-7 and V is TRBV5-1; no clear D gene. The CDR3 loop spans 12 amino acids. V lost 0 bases and J 3 bases, leaving 4 bases between the germline ends. Germline loops: CDR1 SGHRS, CDR2 YFSETQ. The DNA for the CDR3 is TGCGCCAGCAGCTTGGGTGTCTACGAGCAGTACTTC. It yields the protein CASSLGVYEQYF.

The chain couples TRBV9 to TRBJ2-5; TRBD1 agrees at 8 bases. V was pared by 4 bases and J by 4 bases, with 12 bases of the junction left unmatched. Germline V gene data show CDR1 as SGDLS and CDR2 as YYNGEE. The CDR3 consists of 16 residues. The CDR3 here is CASSTRTGLYVETQYF. The CDR3 DNA follows: TGTGCCAGCAGCACCCGGACAGGGTTGTATGTAGAGACCCAGTACTTC.

The chain joins TRBV6-5 to TRBJ2-7; tentatively, D is TRBD1 (5 bases). Trimming stripped 5 bases from V and 6 bases from J, with 11 bases between. This CDR3 region has 12 residues. Germline V gene lookup returns CDR1 MNHEY and CDR2 SVGAGI. CDR3 nucleotide sequence: TGTGCCAGCAGTCATACAGGTCTCGAGCAGTACTTC. Amino acid sequence: CASSHTGLEQYF.

The V and J genes are TRBV7-2 and TRBJ2-7; 8 bases line up with TRBD2. CDR3 length: 15 residues. V was pared by 3 bases and J by 4 bases, with 8 bases of the junction left unmatched. CDR1 and CDR2 (germline): SGHTA, FQGNSA. CDR3 amino acids: CASSFRLAPGYEQYF. CDR3 sequence (DNA): TGTGCCAGCAGCTTTAGACTAGCGCCAGGTTACGAGCAGTACTTC.

This clone has a single count. V gene TRBV6-5 combines with J gene TRBJ1-2; no clear D. Trimming left V 0 bases short and J 8 bases short, with 13 bases between. This CDR3 is built from 14 residues. Germline lookup yields CDR1 MNHEY and CDR2 SVGAGI. The CDR3 protein is CASSYSTGEGGYTF. CDR3 in DNA: TGTGCCAGCAGTTACTCGACTGGTGAGGGAGGCTACACCTTC.

The chain recombines TRBV15 with TRBJ2-3; D not certain. Trimming stripped 1 base from V and 3 bases from J, with 14 bases between. Germline V gives CDR1 LNHNV, CDR2 YYDKDF (reference sequence). This CDR3 is built from 16 residues. CDR3: CATSRGPGAGTDTQYF. CDR3 sequence (DNA): TGTGCCACCAGCAGAGGTCCGGGTGCAGGAACAGATACGCAGTATTTT.

Worth noting for this clone: This sample also contains other DNA sequences that code for the same CDR3. This rearrangement joins TRBV18 to TRBJ2-7; 8 nucleotides agree with TRBD1. This CDR3 has 14 amino acids. V shed 3 bases, J shed 3 bases, and the junction held 4 bases outside the gene matches. Germline-derived CDR1 and CDR2 are KGHSH and LQKENI. The CDR3 DNA reads as TGTGCCAGCTCACCTAGACAGGGGAGCTACGAGCAGTACTTC. Protein sequence: CASSPRQGSYEQYF.

In nucleotides, the CDR3 is TGTGCCAGCAGTAGTAGTCAGGGGAAAGACACCTTGTTACCCTACGAGCAGTACTTC. The encoded protein is CASSSSQGKDTLLPYEQYF. This chain links TRBV27 with TRBJ2-7, with a possible D match to TRBD1 (6 bases). Trimming cost V 5 bases and J 2 bases, with 28 bases left between them. This CDR3 is 19 amino acids long. From germline, CDR1 is MNHEY and CDR2 SMNVEV (reference sequence).

The chain couples TRBV27 to TRBJ1-2, with D perhaps matching TRBD1 (5 bases). CDR3 length: 15 residues. Trimming took off 6 bases at V and 0 bases at J, with 14 bases between the two ends. Germline loops: CDR1 MNHEY, CDR2 SMNVEV (reference sequence). The CDR3, as DNA: TGTGCCAGCAGGGGGTTGACAGCCACTAACTATGGCTACACCTTC. Translated, it gives CASRGLTATNYGYTF.

The V call is TRBV18, the J call TRBJ2-7, with 7 nucleotides matching TRBD1. The trim removed 5 bases at V and 3 bases at J, leaving 13 bases unmatched. Germline CDR1 is KGHSH and CDR2 is LQKENI. CDR3 size: 16 residues. The CDR3 nucleotides read TGTGCCAGCTCATCCTCAAACAGGGGCGCCTACTACGAGCAGTACTTC. This encodes CASSSSNRGAYYEQYF.

The chain uses TRBV28 and TRBJ1-5; possibly TRBD1 for D (5 bases). With 10 bases removed from V and 3 bases from J, the gap between germline ends came to 19 bases. This CDR3 contains 15 residues. Germline lookup yields CDR1 MDHEN and CDR2 SYDVKM. CDR3 region: CATQFTGGVNQPQHF. In nucleotides, the CDR3 is TGTGCCACCCAGTTTACCGGGGGTGTCAATCAGCCCCAGCATTTT.

The chain joins TRBV2 to TRBJ2-7; the D gene is possibly TRBD2 (6 bases). The CDR3 consists of 12 residues. Germline V lookup: CDR1 SNHLY, CDR2 FYNNEI. Trimming shortened V by 7 bases and J by 7 bases, and 14 bases separated the two germline ends. The CDR3 DNA reads TGTGCCAGCATGGAGGGAGTGTGGGAGCAGTACTTC. It translates to CASMEGVWEQYF.

V and J are TRBV28 and TRBJ1-2, with 7 bases matching TRBD1. The germline gives CDR1 MDHEN, CDR2 SYDVKM. CDR3 length: 15 residues. The J segment lost 1 base and the V segment lost 6 bases, leaving 8 bases of the junction unmatched. The CDR3 protein is CASRTQGGGNYGYTF. The CDR3 bases are TGTGCCAGCAGAACCCAGGGGGGCGGTAACTATGGCTACACCTTC.

Points on this clone: In the same sample, other DNA sequences code for this CDR3. The CDR3 sequence: CASSDRGYEQYF. The CDR3 region has the DNA TGCGCCAGCAGTGACAGGGGATACGAGCAGTACTTC. The chain carries TRBV10-2 and TRBJ2-7; the D gene is possibly TRBD1 (6 bases). CDR1 and CDR2 from the germline V gene are WSHSY and SAAADI. The CDR3 sequence is 12 residues long. Trimming pared 3 bases from V and 4 bases from J, leaving 7 bases between.

The rearrangement joins TRBV7-2 to TRBJ2-7, with D hard to call. The CDR3 loop spans 12 amino acids. Germline CDR1 is SGHTA and CDR2 is FQGNSA. With 4 bases removed from V and 2 bases from J, the gap between germline ends came to 6 bases. Here the CDR3 reads CASSYGPYEQYF. The CDR3 coding sequence is TGTGCCAGCAGCTACGGTCCCTACGAGCAGTACTTC.

The rearrangement joins TRBV7-2 to TRBJ2-1; D remains unclear. Germline V CDR1 and CDR2: SGHTA, FQGNSA. This CDR3 region has 14 residues. The V and J ends lost 1 base and 5 bases respectively, with 9 bases between them. The CDR3 DNA sequence: TGTGCCAGCAGCTTAGGGAGCGCAAACAATGAGCAGTTCTTC. Protein: CASSLGSANNEQFF.